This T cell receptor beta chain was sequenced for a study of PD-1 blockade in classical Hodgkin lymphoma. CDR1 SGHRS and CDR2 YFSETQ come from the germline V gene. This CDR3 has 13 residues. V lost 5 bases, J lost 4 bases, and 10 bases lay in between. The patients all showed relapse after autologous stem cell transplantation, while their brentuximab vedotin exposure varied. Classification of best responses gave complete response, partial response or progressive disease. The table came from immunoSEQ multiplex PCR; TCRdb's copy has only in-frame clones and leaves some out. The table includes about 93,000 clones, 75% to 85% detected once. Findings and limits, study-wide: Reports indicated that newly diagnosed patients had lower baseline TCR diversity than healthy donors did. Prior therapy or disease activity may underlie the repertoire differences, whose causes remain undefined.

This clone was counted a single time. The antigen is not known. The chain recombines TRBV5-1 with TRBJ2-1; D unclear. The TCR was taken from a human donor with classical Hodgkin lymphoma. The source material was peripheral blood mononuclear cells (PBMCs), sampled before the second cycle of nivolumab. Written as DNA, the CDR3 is TGCGCCAGCAGTGTTGGCAGATACAATGAGCAGTTCTTC. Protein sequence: CASSVGRYNEQFF.